A single sample gave rise to the 27 T cell receptor beta chains below, sequenced in a study of sequential checkpoint blockade in melanoma. The treatment here: randomized to nivolumab then ipilimumab (arm A) or the reverse (arm B). This table comes from immunoSEQ multiplex PCR, and its TCRdb copy is limited to in-frame clones, with some not included. The profile covers under 40,000 clones, with approximately 91% appearing a single time and 12% taken by the ten largest. This sample comprised CD8+ T cells sorted from blood (inferred from file names), obtained from a patient given nivolumab and ipilimumab in sequence. The receptors originated from a human donor with melanoma.

The J gene is TRBJ2-1, the V gene TRBV27; tentatively, D is TRBD2 (5 bases). The CDR3 is made up of 13 amino acids. The germline V and J ends were trimmed by 5 bases and 4 bases, with 9 bases remaining between them. Germline CDR1 is MNHEY and CDR2 is SMNVEV (reference sequence). The CDR3 sequence is CASSPPGYNEQFF. CDR3 DNA sequence: TGTGCCAGCAGTCCCCCGGGGTACAATGAGCAGTTCTTC.

The chain carries TRBV7-2 and TRBJ2-5; 7 bases are shared with TRBD1. The CDR3 runs 15 residues. The J segment lost 5 bases and the V segment lost 8 bases, leaving 14 bases of the junction unmatched. From germline, CDR1 is SGHTA and CDR2 FQGNSA. CDR3 DNA sequence: TGTGCCAGCTCCTTAGTTTCAGGGGGTGTGGAGACCCAGTACTTC. Encoded protein: CASSLVSGGVETQYF.

The sample holds a few counts of this clone. This chain links TRBV7-9 with TRBJ1-1; the match to TRBD1 covers 8 bases. The CDR3 has 12 amino acids. J lost 6 bases, V lost 5 bases, and 2 bases had no gene match. Looked up from germline, CDR1 is SEHNR and CDR2 is FQNEAQ (reference sequence). CDR3 sequence reads: CASSRQGSEAFF. For the CDR3, the DNA is TGTGCCAGCAGCCGACAGGGGTCTGAAGCTTTCTTT.

The chain links TRBV4-3 to TRBJ2-5; D is unresolved. This CDR3 is 16 amino acids long. Germline assignment: CDR1 LGHNA and CDR2 YSLEER. Trimming cost V 0 bases and J 5 bases, with 16 bases left between them. CDR3 DNA sequence: TGCGCCAGCAGCCAAGATTGGGCCCAAGGTGAGGAGACCCAGTACTTC. Protein product: CASSQDWAQGEETQYF.

This sequence joins TRBV15 and TRBJ2-5, with TRBD2 identical over 10 bases. CDR1 is LNHNV, CDR2 YYDKDF, per germline (reference sequence). J lost 4 bases, V lost 6 bases, and 8 bases had no gene match. The CDR3 consists of 15 residues. Written as DNA, the CDR3 is TGTGCCACCAGGGTAGAGGCTAGCGGGAGAGAGACCCAGTACTTC. This codes for CATRVEASGRETQYF.

The chain combines TRBV28 with TRBJ2-7; weak D call: TRBD1 (6 bases). Germline V gene lookup returns CDR1 MDHEN and CDR2 SYDVKM. The V gene lost 5 bases and the J gene lost 2 bases, with 13 bases spanning the gap. The CDR3 runs to 14 residues. Written as DNA, the CDR3 is TGTGCCAGCAGTCTAGGACAGTTCCCCTACGAGCAGTACTTC. Its translation is CASSLGQFPYEQYF.

This clone was picked up one time. J is TRBJ2-7 and V is TRBV27; maybe TRBD1 (7 bases). V dropped 10 bases and J dropped 2 bases, with 21 bases sitting between them. Germline assignment: CDR1 MNHEY and CDR2 SMNVEV (reference sequence). This CDR3 has 15 residues. The CDR3 DNA reads as TGTGCCACCAACACCGGCAGGGGGGATCCCTACGAGCAGTACTTC. As protein: CATNTGRGDPYEQYF.

The rearrangement uses TRBV2 and TRBJ1-4; TRBD1 might be the D (5 bases). CDR1 SNHLY and CDR2 FYNNEI come from the germline V gene. Trimming removed 2 bases from V and 3 bases from J, with 10 bases in between. The CDR3 spans 15 residues. The CDR3 protein is CASSEIDSPNEKLFF. The CDR3 nucleotides read TGTGCCAGCAGTGAAATCGACAGCCCTAATGAAAAACTGTTTTTT. Drawing the rest from reference TRBV2 and TRBJ1-4, the complete variable domain is EPEVTQTPSHQVTQMGQEVILRCVPISNHLYFYWYRQILGQKVEFLVSFYNNEISEKSEIFDDQFSVERPDGSNFTLKIRSTKLEDSAMYFCASSEIDSPNEKLFFGSGTQLSVL.

The chain employs TRBV27 and TRBJ2-5; a weak D match, TRBD1 (5 bases). V lost 0 bases and J lost 6, with 11 bases in between. The CDR3 contains 14 residues. Germline V gives CDR1 MNHEY, CDR2 SMNVEV (reference sequence). This CDR3 reads CASSLSWQGQTQYF. The CDR3 DNA is TGTGCCAGCAGTTTATCGTGGCAGGGCCAGACCCAGTACTTC.

The chain couples TRBV7-9 to TRBJ2-5; D might be TRBD2 (6 bases). Germline CDR1 reads SEHNR; CDR2 reads FQNEAQ (reference sequence). Trimming took 6 bases from V and 5 from J, leaving 22 bases between them. The CDR3 is 16 amino acids. Here the CDR3 DNA reads TGTGCCAGCAGTCGAACTGGAGGGGAGGTTTTGGAGACCCAGTACTTC. It encodes CASSRTGGEVLETQYF.

V is TRBV14 and J is TRBJ1-2, with D possibly being TRBD1 (5 bases). V was cut by 3 bases and J by 4 bases, with 18 bases left in between. The germline V gene encodes CDR1 SGHDN and CDR2 FVKESK. The CDR3 totals 16 residues. Written as DNA, the CDR3 is TGTGCCAGCAGCCACGACCCGGCAGGGTGGCCCTATGGCTACACCTTC. It codes for CASSHDPAGWPYGYTF.

In nucleotides, the CDR3 is TGTGCCTGGAGTCCTATCGGTACGAACTATGGCTACACCTTC. Translating gives CAWSPIGTNYGYTF. This chain joins TRBV30 and TRBJ1-2; D is ambiguous. Trimming shortened V by 2 bases and J by 2 bases, and 12 bases separated the two germline ends. Per the germline V gene, CDR1 is GTSNPN and CDR2 is SVGIG (reference sequence). The CDR3 has 14 residues.

The chain joins TRBV13 to TRBJ2-5, with D hard to call. Trimming stripped 4 bases from V and 5 bases from J, with 5 bases between. The germline V gene has CDR1 PRHDT and CDR2 FYEKMQ (reference sequence). CDR3 length: 11 amino acids. The DNA of the CDR3 is TGTGCCAGCAGCTCCGGGGAGACCCAGTACTTC. It encodes CASSSGETQYF.

The rearrangement joins TRBV2 to TRBJ2-3; TRBD2 might be the D (6 bases). The length of the CDR3 is 19 residues. Germline CDR1 and CDR2: SNHLY and FYNNEI. Trimming removed 6 bases from V and 0 bases from J, with 25 bases in between. CDR3 DNA: TGTGCCAGCAGAGATTCATTCTCCCGGGACTCTAATAGCACAGATACGCAGTATTTT. It encodes CASRDSFSRDSNSTDTQYF.

The chain has TRBV5-1 and TRBJ1-1; TRBD1 might be the D (5 bases). The CDR3 has 14 amino acids. The V end lost 0 bases, the J end lost 6 bases, and 12 bases lay between the germline ends. Germline loops: CDR1 SGHRS, CDR2 YFSETQ. CDR3 sequence reads: CASSLVGSGAEAFF. The CDR3 DNA is TGCGCCAGCAGCTTGGTAGGGTCGGGGGCTGAAGCTTTCTTT.

The gene calls are TRBV27 and TRBJ2-7; 7 nucleotides line up with TRBD1. This CDR3 has 18 amino acids. Per germline, CDR1 MNHEY and CDR2 SMNVEV (reference sequence). V was pared by 1 base and J by 4 bases, with 16 bases of the junction left unmatched. CDR3 sequence: CASSLLIGRGLGLYEQYF. CDR3 DNA: TGTGCCAGCAGTTTATTGATTGGTAGGGGGCTGGGGCTATACGAGCAGTACTTC.

The chain links TRBV30 to TRBJ1-5; TRBD1 aligns across 8 bases. V was pared by 3 bases and J by 3 bases, with 4 bases of the junction left unmatched. CDR1 is GTSNPN, CDR2 SVGIG, per germline (reference sequence). The CDR3 totals 14 residues. The DNA for the CDR3 is TGTGCCTGGAGGGGACAGGAGGACAATCAGCCCCAGCATTTT. Protein sequence: CAWRGQEDNQPQHF.

J is TRBJ2-7 and V is TRBV11-2; D ambiguous. This CDR3 spans 13 amino acids. V lost 3 bases to trimming and J lost 1 base, with 7 bases between them. Germline CDR1 and CDR2: SGHAT and FQNNGV. CDR3 amino acids: CASSFGQSYEQYF. The CDR3 coding sequence is TGTGCCAGCAGCTTCGGTCAATCCTACGAGCAGTACTTC.

V is TRBV13 and J is TRBJ1-4; no reliable D call. Germline assignment: CDR1 PRHDT and CDR2 FYEKMQ (reference sequence). Trimming removed 4 bases from V and 0 bases from J, with 9 bases in between. The CDR3 runs 15 residues. CDR3 sequence: CASSSRGTTNEKLFF. The CDR3 DNA sequence: TGTGCCAGCAGCTCCCGGGGAACAACTAATGAAAAACTGTTTTTT.

The CDR3: CASSQDSTSGTRLDTQYF. The CDR3 bases are TGCGCCAGCAGCCAAGATTCAACAAGCGGAACGAGGTTAGATACGCAGTATTTT. This rearrangement joins TRBV4-3 to TRBJ2-3; perhaps TRBD2 as D (5 bases). CDR3 size: 18 residues. CDR1 LGHNA and CDR2 YSLEER come from the germline V gene. The V and J ends lost 0 bases and 5 bases respectively, with 21 bases between them.

The V gene is TRBV13, the J gene TRBJ2-7; 8 bases match TRBD2. The CDR3 runs to 14 residues. V trimming: 4 bases; J trimming: 4 bases; junction bases outside the gene matches: 6. Germline V gene sequence: CDR1 PRHDT, CDR2 FYEKMQ (reference sequence). CDR3 sequence: CASSSMTGGYEQYV. CDR3 coding DNA: TGTGCCAGCAGCTCGATGACGGGAGGGTACGAGCAGTACGTC.

This chain uses TRBV11-3 with TRBJ2-7; a weak D match, TRBD2 (6 bases). Germline CDR1 is SGHNT and CDR2 is YENEEA. This CDR3 spans 15 amino acids. Deletions cut 3 bases from V and 5 bases from J, with 17 bases between. CDR3 DNA sequence: TGTGCCAGCAGCTTGTCGTACGGGAGTAAAAACGAGCAGTACTTC. It codes for CASSLSYGSKNEQYF.

This chain joins TRBV19 and TRBJ2-1, with 11 bases that match TRBD2. Unmatched junction bases numbered 10, after V lost 5 bases and J lost 7 bases. The CDR3 spans 16 residues. Germline V lookup: CDR1 LNHDA, CDR2 SQIVND (reference sequence). The CDR3 spells CASSLIAGGPGNEQFF. The CDR3 coding sequence is TGTGCCAGTAGTCTAATAGCGGGAGGGCCTGGAAATGAGCAGTTCTTC.

The chain uses TRBV7-9 and TRBJ2-3; D is possibly TRBD2 (5 bases). With 3 bases removed from V and 1 base from J, the gap between germline ends came to 5 bases. The length of the CDR3 is 13 residues. Germline V CDR1 and CDR2: SEHNR, FQNEAQ (reference sequence). The CDR3 spells CASSLGGTDTQYF. CDR3 in DNA: TGTGCCAGCAGCTTGGGAGGCACAGATACGCAGTATTTT.

In its sample, this clone was seen a few times. The chain links TRBV5-8 to TRBJ2-7, with TRBD2 matching 8 bases. Germline V gives CDR1 SGHTS, CDR2 YDEGEE. Losses at the gene ends were 7 bases for V and 4 bases for J; bases not matched to a gene: 7. The CDR3 consists of 13 residues. In DNA, the CDR3 is TGTGCCAGCCGCGGGACGGGGGGGTACGAGCAGTACTTC. It encodes CASRGTGGYEQYF.

A few counts support this clone. CDR3 amino acids: CASSISLAVYNEQFF. Written as DNA, the CDR3 is TGTGCCAGTAGTATCTCTCTAGCAGTCTACAATGAGCAGTTCTTC. The chain recombines TRBV19 with TRBJ2-1, with a tentative D call TRBD2 (5 bases). The CDR3 has 15 residues. Germline assignment: CDR1 LNHDA and CDR2 SQIVND (reference sequence). V was clipped by 3 bases and J by 3 bases, with 12 bases between them.

The chain uses TRBV5-5 and TRBJ2-2; 7 bases match TRBD1. Germline-derived CDR1 and CDR2 are SGHKS and YYEKEE (reference sequence). The CDR3 has 15 residues. Trimming at V came to 3 bases and at J to 1 base, leaving 3 bases not matched to a gene. CDR3 sequence: CASSSWTGNTGELFF. CDR3 coding DNA: TGTGCCAGCAGCTCATGGACAGGGAACACCGGGGAGCTGTTTTTT.